Reported below is one T cell receptor beta chain. Its antigen is not known. This record comes from a study of T cell responses to AZD1222 COVID-19 vaccine. The germline V and J ends were trimmed by 1 base and 0 bases, with 13 bases remaining between them. CDR1 and CDR2 from the germline V gene are LGHNA and YSLEER. The CDR3 has 16 amino acids. Measured with immunoSEQ multiplex PCR; TCRdb has only the in-frame clones, and not every one. The sample has some 110,000 clones, 86% seen once. The study's findings and limits: Samples come after the peak T cell response, not at day 14.

The starting material was peripheral blood, obtained 28 days after the second AZD1222 dose. The source of this sequence is an adult who received the AZD1222 COVID-19 vaccine. The chain employs TRBV4-3 and TRBJ2-7; D is unclear. The DNA of the CDR3 is TGCGCCAGCAGCCAAGTTTCCAACCTTCCCTCCTACGAGCAGTACTTC. Translating it yields CASSQVSNLPSYEQYF.